This TCR beta chain was retrieved from a study of OX40 agonist ivuxolimab in advanced cancers. Looking at the study overall: Ivuxolimab, which targeted the costimulatory receptor OX40 (CD134), was an agonistic, fully human IgG2 monoclonal antibody. Intravenous ivuxolimab was administered to patients every 2 weeks at six dose levels: 0.01, 0.1, 0.3, 1.5, 3 and 10 mg/kg. Among the roughly 52 dose-escalation patients, about 20 had hepatocellular carcinoma, 15 or so melanoma, 9 renal cell carcinoma and 9 head and neck cancer. In the dose-escalation cohort, about four fifths of patients were male, and the mean age was around 65 years with a range of about 23 to 79. Patients were allowed to have had prior anti-PD-1, anti-PD-L1 or anti-CTLA-4 therapy, and 30% to 40% of the dose-escalation patients had been treated with checkpoint inhibitors. Partial responses occurred in three dose-escalation patients, of whom one had hepatocellular carcinoma and two had cutaneous melanoma. Peripheral TCRbeta sequencing was intended to test whether TCR sequence diversity was altered and clonal T-cell expansion was caused by ivuxolimab. The paper reports the monotherapy dose-escalation portion (N = 52 patients) of the phase I ivuxolimab trial.

Genomic DNA was extracted from sorted cells for sequencing of the TCRbeta CDR3 region. The immunoSEQ Assay was used for sequencing of TCRbeta CDR3 regions. TCRdb limited this immuneACCESS table to in-frame rearrangements with V and J called. A share of clones is missing; checked studies link under half to unresolved V genes, and the rest is unexplained. Present in this sample are 60,000 to 75,000 clones, 86% of which were seen just once. Clones ranked in the top ten supply 3.5% to 4% of the sample. Broad study findings and their caveats: Low levels of normalized T-cell clonal expansion were also seen in some patients who did not respond. At doses of 0.1 to 3.0 mg/kg, clonal expansion of both CD4+ and CD8+ blood T cells was observed from baseline to week 6. In the 0.1-3.0 mg/kg groups, partial responders had among the lowest normalized peripheral clonal expansion, particularly in CD8+ T cells. Which antigens the clonally expanded peripheral T cells were specific for was not determined. On average, CD8+ T cells showed more expanded clones than CD4+ T cells after ivuxolimab.

The trial excluded patients who had a history of autoimmune disease or who were on systemic immunosuppression. Peripheral blood for TCR sequencing was collected from all dose cohorts at baseline, on cycle 4 day 1, and on cycle 7 day 1. Samples came from an open-label, multicenter, first-in-human phase I dose-escalation trial of ivuxolimab. Adults with locally advanced or metastatic melanoma, renal cell, hepatocellular, or head and neck squamous cell carcinoma were enrolled in the trial. Before TCR sequencing, CD4+ T cells and CD8+ T cells were sorted from peripheral blood as separate populations. The germline V end is reduced by 4 bases and the J end by 3 bases; junction bases left unmatched: 5. Spanning cysteine to phenylalanine, the CDR3 consists of 14 amino acids. Only the CDR3 region is kept as DNA, spanning 42 bases read in frame from base 1. CDR1 and CDR2 (LNHDA, SQIVND) derive from the germline V gene (reference sequence).

A word on this clone: Its binding antigen is unknown. No base quality values were provided; no much bigger clone lies one nucleotide off.

The chain links TRBV19 with TRBJ1-1, and 7 junctional nucleotides match TRBD1. The material sequenced was CD4+ or CD8+ T cells sorted from blood, taken in a trial of the OX40 agonist ivuxolimab. This receptor was obtained from an adult with an advanced solid tumor such as melanoma, head and neck, liver or kidney cancer. In nucleotides, the sequence is TGTGCCAGTAGTAGGGACAGTGGAGACACTGAAGCTTTCTTT. Its protein product is CASSRDSGDTEAFF. Reference TRBV19 and TRBJ1-1 proteins supply the regions before and after the CDR3; the full variable domain is: DGGITQSPKYLFRKEGQNVTLSCEQNLNHDAMYWYRQDPGQGLRLIYYSQIVNDFQKGDIAEGYSVSREKKESFPLTVTSAQKNPTAFYLCASSRDSGDTEAFFGQGTRLTVV.